Shown below are 28 T cell receptor beta chains from a single sample sequenced in a study of blood T cell repertoires in COVID-19. Repertoires were generated with immunoSEQ multiplex PCR, while TCRdb's copy carries only in-frame clones and drops some. This table has under 75,000 clones, around four fifths appearing once. Sequencing used peripheral blood. The receptors originated from a man aged 55 to 70 with acute or convalescent COVID-19.

This chain joins TRBV5-1 and TRBJ1-1; the D gene is possibly TRBD1 (6 bases). The V gene's germline CDR1 is SGHRS and CDR2 YFSETQ. There are 13 residues in the CDR3. The V end was cut by 4 bases, the J end by 1 base, with 8 bases between. The CDR3 loop reads CASSLTGNTEAFF. The CDR3 bases are TGCGCCAGCAGCCTGACAGGGAACACTGAAGCTTTCTTT.

This chain links TRBV11-1 with TRBJ2-4, with D uncertain. The germline V gene has CDR1 SGHAT and CDR2 FQDESV (reference sequence). The CDR3 consists of 14 residues. Trimming pared 5 bases from V and 0 bases from J, leaving 8 bases between. DNA for the CDR3: TGTGCCAGCAGCACACAGTTAGCCAAAAACATTCAGTACTTC. It is translated as CASSTQLAKNIQYF.

The V gene is TRBV3-1 (or the pseudogene TRBV3-2), the J gene TRBJ2-2, with 10 positions matching TRBD1. The CDR3 totals 16 residues. Trimming took 6 bases from V and 3 from J; bases not matched to a gene: 7. Per germline, CDR1 LGHDT and CDR2 YNNKEL (reference sequence). CDR3 DNA sequence: TGTGCCAGCAGTTTGGGACAGGGGCGGGACACCGGGGAGCTGTTTTTT. It is translated as CASSLGQGRDTGELFF.

This chain joins TRBV3-1 (or the pseudogene TRBV3-2) and TRBJ1-2; TRBD1 matches 7 bases. The V and J ends lost 0 bases and 6 bases, in that order; junction bases with no gene match: 10. CDR3 length: 16 amino acids. Looked up from germline, CDR1 is LGHDT and CDR2 is YNNKEL (reference sequence). The CDR3 coding sequence is TGTGCCAGCAGCCAAGATCGAACAGGGGTTTTTCATGGCTACACCTTC. Residues: CASSQDRTGVFHGYTF.

The CDR3 nucleotides are TGTGCCACCAGTGATTGGGACAGAAGGACAAATGAAAAACTGTTTTTT. Its protein product is CATSDWDRRTNEKLFF. The V call is TRBV24-1, the J call TRBJ1-4, with 7 bases lining up with TRBD1. The germline CDR1 and CDR2 sequences are KGHDR and SFDVKD. CDR3 size: 16 residues. V lost 2 bases, J lost 5 bases, and 7 bases stayed unmatched.

The genes are TRBV5-4 and TRBJ1-1, with 7 bases aligning to TRBD1. Germline V gene sequence: CDR1 SGHNT, CDR2 YYREEE (reference sequence). J gave up 2 bases and V 4 bases, and 5 bases lay outside the gene matches. This CDR3 has 14 residues. As DNA, the CDR3 is TGTGCCAGCAGCCTCAGGGGGTTCAACACTGAAGCTTTCTTT. Encoded protein: CASSLRGFNTEAFF. Looking up the rest from reference TRBV5-4 and TRBJ1-1 gives the full variable domain: ETGVTQSPTHLIKTRGQQVTLRCSSQSGHNTVSWYQQALGQGPQFIFQYYREEENGRGNFPPRFSGLQFPNYSSELNVNALELDDSALYLCASSLRGFNTEAFFGQGTRLTVV.

The gene calls are TRBV5-4 and TRBJ2-3; a weak D match, TRBD1 (5 bases). The CDR3 spans 13 residues. Germline V gene data show CDR1 as SGHNT and CDR2 as YYREEE (reference sequence). Trimming took off 8 bases at V and 2 bases at J, with 12 bases between the two ends. CDR3 protein: CASATVSTDTQYF. Here the CDR3 DNA reads TGTGCCAGTGCGACAGTTTCCACAGATACGCAGTATTTT. The full variable domain, its missing parts supplied by reference TRBV5-4 and TRBJ2-3, is ETGVTQSPTHLIKTRGQQVTLRCSSQSGHNTVSWYQQALGQGPQFIFQYYREEENGRGNFPPRFSGLQFPNYSSELNVNALELDDSALYLCASATVSTDTQYFGPGTRLTVL.

The chain uses TRBV24-1 and TRBJ2-3; 8 bases are a match to TRBD1. CDR1 KGHDR and CDR2 SFDVKD come from the germline V gene. This CDR3 has 14 amino acids. The V segment lost 9 bases and the J segment 3 bases; nucleotides outside the gene matches: 7. CDR3 loop: CATADDRGTDTQYF. Written as DNA, the CDR3 is TGTGCCACCGCAGATGACAGGGGAACAGATACGCAGTATTTT.

The chain combines TRBV19 with TRBJ2-5; 8 nucleotides agree with TRBD1. The length of the CDR3 is 16 residues. Trimming removed 1 base from V and 4 bases from J; junction bases left unmatched: 8. Germline V gene data show CDR1 as LNHDA and CDR2 as SQIVND (reference sequence). DNA of the CDR3: TGTGCCAGTAGTATAGGGGGACAGGCACGGGGAGAGACCCAGTACTTC. As protein: CASSIGGQARGETQYF.

The chain joins TRBV19 to TRBJ1-2; TRBD1 might be the D (5 bases). Trimming took off 2 bases at V and 4 bases at J, with 14 bases between the two ends. CDR1 LNHDA and CDR2 SQIVND come from the germline V gene (reference sequence). This CDR3 comprises 15 residues. The CDR3 sequence: CASSIIYRTLYGYTF. In DNA, the CDR3 is TGTGCCAGTAGTATAATCTACAGGACCCTCTATGGCTACACCTTC.

This chain connects TRBV28 to TRBJ2-7; the D gene is possibly TRBD1 (7 bases). Deletions cut 6 bases from V and 5 bases from J, with 14 bases between. The CDR3 sequence is 13 residues long. Germline CDR1 reads MDHEN; CDR2 reads SYDVKM. In DNA form, the CDR3 reads TGTGCCAGCAGCGACACAGGGGAGGACGAGCAGTACTTC. This gives the protein CASSDTGEDEQYF. The full variable domain, rest sourced from reference TRBV28 and TRBJ2-7, is DVKVTQSSRYLVKRTGEKVFLECVQDMDHENMFWYRQDPGLGLRLIYFSYDVKMKEKGDIPEGYSVSREKKERFSLILESASTNQTSMYLCASSDTGEDEQYFGPGTRLTVT.

This clone was counted only a few times. The CDR3 protein is CASSADRGMNSPLHF. CDR3 bases: TGTGCCAGCAGCGCCGACAGGGGGATGAATTCACCCCTCCACTTT. The genes are TRBV2 and TRBJ1-6, with TRBD1 matching over 9 bases. Germline V lookup: CDR1 SNHLY, CDR2 FYNNEI. This CDR3 spans 15 amino acids. The J segment lost 7 bases and the V segment lost 6 bases, leaving 7 bases of the junction unmatched. The variable domain in full, with the rest retrieved from reference TRBV2 and TRBJ1-6, is EPEVTQTPSHQVTQMGQEVILRCVPISNHLYFYWYRQILGQKVEFLVSFYNNEISEKSEIFDDQFSVERPDGSNFTLKIRSTKLEDSAMYFCASSADRGMNSPLHFGNGTRLTVT.

This clone came up a few times. The chain employs TRBV5-1 and TRBJ1-1; D possibly corresponds to TRBD1 (6 bases). This CDR3 has 15 amino acids. The V end lost 0 bases, the J end lost 4 bases, and 13 bases lay between the germline ends. Germline V CDR1 and CDR2: SGHRS, YFSETQ. CDR3 protein: CASSLAARGGTEAFF. The CDR3 coding sequence is TGCGCCAGCAGCTTGGCGGCCAGGGGTGGCACTGAAGCTTTCTTT.

V usage is TRBV2 and J usage is TRBJ1-4; D call uncertain. In germline, CDR1 is SNHLY, CDR2 FYNNEI. This CDR3 is built from 14 residues. Trimming took 4 bases from V and 5 from J, leaving 11 bases between them. The CDR3 protein is CASSVEAENEKLFF. The CDR3 nucleotides read TGTGCCAGCAGTGTCGAGGCAGAGAATGAAAAACTGTTTTTT.

J is TRBJ2-3 and V is TRBV24-1, with 11 bases that match TRBD2. The J segment lost 4 bases and the V segment lost 3 bases, leaving 5 bases of the junction unmatched. The CDR3 sequence is 16 residues long. Germline CDR1 is KGHDR and CDR2 is SFDVKD. This chain's CDR3 is CATSDPLAGGADTQYF. CDR3 nucleotide sequence: TGTGCCACCAGTGATCCTTTAGCGGGGGGGGCAGATACGCAGTATTTT.

This clone was seen more than once but under ten times. The rearrangement uses TRBV6-5 and TRBJ1-5; D gene uncertain. This CDR3 has 12 residues. CDR1 is MNHEY and CDR2 is SVGAGI in the germline V gene. The germline V and J ends were trimmed by 7 bases and 4 bases, with 8 bases remaining between them. CDR3 coding DNA: TGTGCCAGCAACTCCCCGAATCAGCCCCAGCATTTT. Translating gives CASNSPNQPQHF.

The chain carries TRBV7-6 and TRBJ1-1; D gene uncertain. V lost 1 base to trimming and J lost 0 bases, with 6 bases between them. Germline CDR1 SGHVS, CDR2 FNYEAQ. The CDR3 is 14 residues long. CDR3 nucleotides: TGTGCCAGCAGCTTAGGGGCTCTGAACACTGAAGCTTTCTTT. Its protein is CASSLGALNTEAFF.

V usage is TRBV3-1 (or the pseudogene TRBV3-2) and J usage is TRBJ2-3; a possible D gene is TRBD2 (6 bases). Trimming left V 0 bases short and J 14 bases short, with 21 bases between. The length of the CDR3 is 15 residues. The germline CDR1 and CDR2 sequences are LGHDT and YNNKEL (reference sequence). For the CDR3, the DNA is TGTGCCAGCAGCCAAGATATAGAGGCGGGGCCCTACACGTATTTT. Translation: CASSQDIEAGPYTYF.

This chain joins TRBV3-1 (or the pseudogene TRBV3-2) and TRBJ2-2; 13 bases agree with TRBD2. After removal of 1 base from V and 5 bases from J, the junction contained 16 bases not matched to a gene. The CDR3 consists of 21 residues. Germline assignment: CDR1 LGHDT and CDR2 YNNKEL (reference sequence). CDR3 in amino acids: CASSQGPGLAGDSGRTGELFF. Here the CDR3 DNA reads TGTGCCAGCAGCCAAGGCCCCGGACTAGCGGGGGATTCCGGGCGTACCGGGGAGCTGTTTTTT.

The chain recombines TRBV6-5 with TRBJ2-7; TRBD2 matches at 15 bases. The junction had 3 bases not matched to a gene; V was cut back by 6 bases and J by 3 bases. In germline, CDR1 is MNHEY, CDR2 SVGAGI. There are 15 residues in the CDR3. For the CDR3, the DNA is TGTGCCAGCAGAGGACTAGCGGGGGGGCACTACGAGCAGTACGTC. Amino acids: CASRGLAGGHYEQYV.

The chain recombines TRBV7-6 with TRBJ2-5, with 9 positions matching TRBD2. Unmatched junction bases numbered 14, after V lost 4 bases and J lost 5 bases. Germline V gene lookup returns CDR1 SGHVS and CDR2 FNYEAQ. The CDR3 spans 17 residues. CDR3 region: CASSSRASGTTGETQYF. CDR3 sequence (DNA): TGTGCCAGCAGCTCCAGGGCTAGCGGGACGACAGGGGAGACCCAGTACTTC.

This chain uses TRBV18 with TRBJ2-7, with D perhaps TRBD1 (6 bases). The V and J ends lost 2 bases and 6 bases respectively, with 8 bases between them. Germline V gene lookup returns CDR1 KGHSH and CDR2 LQKENI. The CDR3 loop spans 12 amino acids. CDR3 sequence reads: CASSPGTREQYV. For the CDR3, the DNA is TGTGCCAGCTCACCAGGGACACGCGAGCAGTACGTC.

V is TRBV4-1 and J is TRBJ2-2; 7 bases map to TRBD1. Germline loops: CDR1 MGHRA, CDR2 YSYEKL. The ends lost 5 bases at V and 1 base at J; junction bases unmatched: 13. The CDR3 has 18 residues. The DNA for the CDR3 is TGCGCCAGCAGCAGAAGCTCCTCCGGGACAGAGAACACCGGGGAGCTGTTTTTT. Protein product: CASSRSSSGTENTGELFF.

The chain combines TRBV7-3 with TRBJ2-7, with a weak D call TRBD2 (5 bases). The CDR3 length is 13 residues. The germline V and J ends were trimmed by 5 bases and 3 bases, with 11 bases remaining between them. Germline assignment: CDR1 SGHTA and CDR2 FQGTGA. CDR3 residues: CASSAGLSYEQYV. The CDR3 coding sequence is TGTGCCAGCAGCGCCGGACTGAGCTACGAGCAGTACGTC.

This sequence joins TRBV6-5 and TRBJ1-5, with D unresolved. The germline CDR1 and CDR2 sequences are MNHEY and SVGAGI. The CDR3 is 12 residues long. The ends were cut back, 7 bases at V and 6 bases at J, with 10 bases in the middle. The CDR3 sequence: CASTELLQPQHF. CDR3 bases: TGTGCCAGCACCGAGCTCCTTCAGCCCCAGCATTTT.

This chain joins TRBV6-1 and TRBJ1-3, with 7 nucleotides matching TRBD1. The CDR3 loop spans 16 amino acids. V shed 3 bases and J 0 bases; nucleotides not matched to a gene: 5. Germline CDR1 and CDR2: MNHNS and SASEGT. The CDR3 nucleotides read TGTGCCAGCAGTGATGCCGGGACAGTCTCTGGAAACACCATATATTTT. This codes for CASSDAGTVSGNTIYF.

The rearrangement links TRBV7-9 to TRBJ2-3; D possibly corresponds to TRBD1 (6 bases). CDR3 length equals 15 residues. V was pared by 5 bases and J by 2 bases, with 14 bases between. The germline V gene has CDR1 SEHNR and CDR2 FQNEAQ (reference sequence). CDR3 coding DNA: TGTGCCAGCAGCCGGACAGTTTCCGACACAGATACGCAGTATTTT. Protein: CASSRTVSDTDTQYF.

J is TRBJ2-2 and V is TRBV18; TRBD1 matches at 7 bases. V trimming: 4 bases; J trimming: 4 bases; junction bases outside the gene matches: 6. CDR1 is KGHSH and CDR2 is LQKENI in the germline V gene. The length of the CDR3 is 15 residues. Here the CDR3 reads CASSLLDRVTGELFF. DNA for the CDR3: TGTGCCAGCTCACTCCTAGACAGGGTCACCGGGGAGCTGTTTTTT.